Following are 17 T cell receptor beta chains from one sample sequenced in a study of blood T cell repertoires in COVID-19. Clones were read by immunoSEQ multiplex PCR, and TCRdb kept only the in-frame ones, dropping some. The table has 350,000 to 400,000 clones, approximately 90% seen once. The specimen sequenced was PBMCs or T cells enriched from blood (not recorded which). These receptors were obtained from a woman aged 40 to 55 who had been exposed to COVID-19.

V is TRBV3-1 (or the pseudogene TRBV3-2) and J is TRBJ1-2; D might be TRBD1 (5 bases). The CDR3 has 15 residues. Germline V gene lookup returns CDR1 LGHDT and CDR2 YNNKEL (reference sequence). Trimming took off 0 bases at V and 6 bases at J, with 14 bases between the two ends. The CDR3 DNA follows: TGTGCCAGCAGCCAAGATCCCTGGCAGGGTAATGGCTACACCTTC. Its translation is CASSQDPWQGNGYTF.

V gene TRBV7-8 combines with J gene TRBJ1-5, with 9 bases that match TRBD1. The trim removed 0 bases at V and 3 bases at J, leaving 15 bases unmatched. Germline loops: CDR1 SGHVS, CDR2 FQNEAQ. CDR3 length: 20 residues. This chain's CDR3 is CASSLAAWTGAPSFNQPQHF. Here the CDR3 DNA reads TGTGCCAGCAGCTTAGCGGCCTGGACAGGGGCCCCTTCTTTCAATCAGCCCCAGCATTTT.

The CDR3 DNA reads as TGCGCCAGCACCAGAAACAATGAGCAGTTCTTC. This encodes CASTRNNEQFF. The chain employs TRBV5-1 and TRBJ2-1; D uncertain. The CDR3 length is 11 residues. Germline CDR1 reads SGHRS; CDR2 reads YFSETQ. The V and J ends lost 6 bases and 5 bases respectively, with 6 bases between them.

V usage is TRBV7-8 and J usage is TRBJ2-3; D gene uncertain. V was pared by 2 bases and J by 0 bases, with 9 bases between. The CDR3 is 15 amino acids. In germline, CDR1 is SGHVS, CDR2 FQNEAQ. CDR3 in DNA: TGTGCCAGCAGCTTAAGGTTACAGAGCACAGATACGCAGTATTTT. Its protein product is CASSLRLQSTDTQYF. Full variable domain (rest looked up from reference TRBV7-8 and TRBJ2-3): GAGVSQSPRYKVAKRGQDVALRCDPISGHVSLFWYQQALGQGPEFLTYFQNEAQLDKSGLPSDRFFAERPEGSVSTLKIQRTQQEDSAVYLCASSLRLQSTDTQYFGPGTRLTVL.

This clone was seen only once. The chain carries TRBV30 and TRBJ1-2; tentative D call: TRBD1 (6 bases). Trimming left V 1 base short and J 7 bases short, with 13 bases between. Germline lookup yields CDR1 GTSNPN and CDR2 SVGIG (reference sequence). The CDR3 extends over 13 amino acids. CDR3 region: CAWSGWGPGGYTF. The CDR3 region has the DNA TGTGCCTGGAGTGGGTGGGGGCCAGGTGGCTACACCTTC.

V and J are TRBV6-1 and TRBJ2-6, with D maybe TRBD2 (5 bases). CDR1 and CDR2 from the germline V gene are MNHNS and SASEGT. The CDR3 is made up of 15 amino acids. V gave up 5 bases and J gave up 3 bases, with 11 bases separating them. The CDR3, as DNA: TGTGCCAGCAGTACGAGGGTTATTGGGGCCAACGTCCTGACTTTC. Its protein is CASSTRVIGANVLTF.

CDR3 nucleotides: TGTGCCAGCAGCGGGACTAGCGGGCGGAATGAGCAGTTCTTC. As protein: CASSGTSGRNEQFF. The chain carries TRBV9 and TRBJ2-1; TRBD2 aligns across 11 bases. Germline lookup yields CDR1 SGDLS and CDR2 YYNGEE. Losses at the gene ends were 3 bases for V and 7 bases for J; bases not matched to a gene: 3. The CDR3 loop spans 14 amino acids.

This sequence joins TRBV30 and TRBJ2-7; TRBD1 agrees at 9 bases. The germline gives CDR1 GTSNPN, CDR2 SVGIG (reference sequence). Trimming at V came to 5 bases and at J to 1 base, leaving 3 bases not matched to a gene. The CDR3 consists of 13 residues. In DNA, the CDR3 is TGTGCCTGGGGACAGGGGCCTTCCTACGAGCAGTACTTC. This codes for CAWGQGPSYEQYF.

The gene calls are TRBV7-9 and TRBJ1-1; D unresolved. The V end was cut by 1 base, the J end by 7 bases, with 10 bases between. Germline lookup yields CDR1 SEHNR and CDR2 FQNEAQ (reference sequence). CDR3 length equals 13 residues. Here the CDR3 DNA reads TGTGCCAGCAGCTTAGTGGAGGGTGGTGAAGCTTTCTTT. Residues: CASSLVEGGEAFF.

The J gene is TRBJ1-2, the V gene TRBV7-2, with TRBD1 matching over 8 bases. Unmatched junction bases numbered 1, after V lost 0 bases and J lost 4 bases. The CDR3 has 14 amino acids. Germline CDR1 reads SGHTA; CDR2 reads FQGNSA. The CDR3 spells CASSLAQGAYGYTF. The CDR3 DNA sequence: TGTGCCAGCAGCTTAGCGCAGGGGGCCTATGGCTACACCTTC.

The chain has TRBV25-1 and TRBJ1-1, with no clear D. There are 14 residues in the CDR3. Trimming took off 7 bases at V and 9 bases at J, with 21 bases between the two ends. Germline lookup yields CDR1 MGHDK and CDR2 SYGVNS. CDR3 protein: CASTKPGQPEQAFF. CDR3 in DNA: TGTGCCAGCACCAAACCTGGGCAGCCGGAACAAGCTTTCTTT.

J is TRBJ1-5 and V is TRBV4-1, with a weak D call TRBD1 (6 bases). V lost 1 base, J lost 4 bases, and 11 bases lay in between. Looked up from germline, CDR1 is MGHRA and CDR2 is YSYEKL. The CDR3 has 15 amino acids. CDR3 residues: CASSQAIRGNQPQHF. CDR3 nucleotide sequence: TGCGCCAGCAGCCAAGCCATCAGGGGAAATCAGCCCCAGCATTTT.

The chain links TRBV30 to TRBJ1-2; the match to TRBD1 covers 7 bases. This CDR3 comprises 13 residues. Germline V CDR1 and CDR2: GTSNPN, SVGIG (reference sequence). Trimming took 2 bases from V and 4 from J; bases not matched to a gene: 4. The CDR3: CAWSRAGGYGYTF. DNA of the CDR3: TGTGCCTGGAGTCGGGCAGGGGGCTATGGCTACACCTTC.

V is TRBV10-1 and J is TRBJ1-1; TRBD1 might be the D (5 bases). This CDR3 contains 14 residues. The germline V and J ends were trimmed by 2 bases and 6 bases, with 13 bases remaining between them. Germline CDR1 and CDR2: WNHNN and SYGVQD (reference sequence). The CDR3, as DNA: TGCGCCAGCAGTGAGGTCAGGGATAGGGCTGAAGCTTTCTTT. Its translation is CASSEVRDRAEAFF.

This clone has more than one count but fewer than ten. The chain couples TRBV7-3 to TRBJ1-1; the D gene is possibly TRBD1 (5 bases). CDR3 size: 13 residues. Trimming left V 3 bases short and J 12 bases short, with 17 bases between. Looked up from germline, CDR1 is SGHTA and CDR2 is FQGTGA. The CDR3 region has the DNA TGTGCCAGCAGCTTGAGAAGGGGCGGAAGGACTTTCTTT. Translation: CASSLRRGGRTFF.

This clone was counted a single time. J is TRBJ2-1 and V is TRBV2; 7 bases agree with TRBD2. With 1 base clipped from V and 9 bases from J, the junction kept 15 bases outside the gene matches. CDR1 and CDR2 from the germline V gene are SNHLY and FYNNEI. CDR3 length: 17 amino acids. The CDR3 DNA follows: TGTGCCAGCAGTGAAGGTGGTTGGGGAGGGCCCGAGGCTGAGCAGTTCTTC. Translation: CASSEGGWGGPEAEQFF.

The chain joins TRBV5-4 to TRBJ2-3, with unresolved D. Germline CDR1 and CDR2: SGHNT and YYREEE (reference sequence). This CDR3 is built from 12 residues. Trimming took off 2 bases at V and 5 bases at J, with 6 bases between the two ends. CDR3 DNA: TGTGCCAGCAGCTTTCGGGTAGATACGCAGTATTTT. As protein: CASSFRVDTQYF.